These 7 T cell receptor beta chains were all obtained from the same sample, sequenced in a study of blood T cell repertoires in COVID-19. Produced via immunoSEQ multiplex PCR; TCRdb's table is partial and in-frame only. The sample includes approximately 250,000 clones, about 91% of them seen just once. Input material: PBMCs or T cells enriched from blood (not recorded which). The receptor set was obtained from a woman in her thirties or forties with acute COVID-19.

The V and J genes are TRBV5-1 and TRBJ2-5; a weak D match, TRBD1 (6 bases). This CDR3 is built from 16 residues. Germline CDR1 reads SGHRS; CDR2 reads YFSETQ. The V gene lost 7 bases and the J gene lost 5 bases, with 24 bases spanning the gap. The chain's CDR3 is CASRRDPRPQGETQYF. The DNA of the CDR3 is TGCGCCAGCCGCCGCGACCCTCGGCCGCAGGGGGAGACCCAGTACTTC.

This chain links TRBV6-6 with TRBJ1-3; possible D gene TRBD1, 6 bases. Germline V lookup: CDR1 MNHNY, CDR2 SVGAGI (reference sequence). The CDR3 contains 15 residues. The ends were cut back, 4 bases at V and 0 bases at J, with 10 bases in the middle. CDR3 nucleotides: TGTGCCAGCAGTTCCTGGACAGCCTCTGGAAACACCATATATTTT. Translation gives CASSSWTASGNTIYF.

The rearrangement uses TRBV5-4 and TRBJ2-2; D not certain. Deletions cut 0 bases from V and 4 bases from J, with 4 bases between. This CDR3 is built from 13 residues. Germline CDR1 is SGHNT and CDR2 is YYREEE (reference sequence). The CDR3 DNA reads TGTGCCAGCAGCTTGGTCGGCACCGGGGAGCTGTTTTTT. This gives the protein CASSLVGTGELFF. The whole variable domain, remainder taken from reference TRBV5-4 and TRBJ2-2, is ETGVTQSPTHLIKTRGQQVTLRCSSQSGHNTVSWYQQALGQGPQFIFQYYREEENGRGNFPPRFSGLQFPNYSSELNVNALELDDSALYLCASSLVGTGELFFGEGSRLTVL.

This clone has a single count. The gene calls are TRBV18 and TRBJ1-2, with D maybe TRBD1 (6 bases). The V and J ends lost 4 bases and 2 bases respectively, with 14 bases between them. The germline gives CDR1 KGHSH, CDR2 LQKENI. CDR3 length: 15 residues. The CDR3: CASSQVPGQNYGYTF. In DNA, the CDR3 is TGTGCCAGCTCACAAGTTCCGGGACAAAACTATGGCTACACCTTC.

The J gene is TRBJ2-3, the V gene TRBV6-5, with 8 bases that match TRBD2. From germline, CDR1 is MNHEY and CDR2 SVGAGI. V gave up 0 bases and J gave up 1 base; unmatched junction bases: 3. This CDR3 has 16 residues. This CDR3 is CASSYSRGAGTDTQYF. CDR3 bases: TGTGCCAGCAGTTACTCGCGGGGGGCGGGCACAGATACGCAGTATTTT.

The chain couples TRBV9 to TRBJ1-1; 8 bases agree with TRBD1. This CDR3 has 15 amino acids. Germline V gene lookup returns CDR1 SGDLS and CDR2 YYNGEE. The trim removed 2 bases at V and 1 base at J, leaving 4 bases unmatched. CDR3 region: CASSVGTGPNTEAFF. DNA of the CDR3: TGTGCCAGCAGCGTGGGGACAGGACCGAACACTGAAGCTTTCTTT.

The chain combines TRBV29-1 with TRBJ1-5, with D unresolved. This CDR3 is built from 13 residues. The germline V and J ends were trimmed by 6 bases and 5 bases, with 14 bases remaining between them. Germline assignment: CDR1 SQVTM and CDR2 ANQGSEA. CDR3 bases: TGCAGCGTCTCGGGTGGCATAGATCAGCCCCAGCATTTT. Amino acid sequence: CSVSGGIDQPQHF.